Listed below are T cell receptor beta chains from one sample, sequenced in a study of spatial heterogeneity in lung cancer. TCRdb used MiXCR to reprocess the 5' RACE reads, holding one entry per CDR3 protein. Of approximately 9,700 distinct CDR3 sequences detected, over 7.5% appear once; the ten largest clones hold 13%. This specimen was lung tumor tissue, taken at surgery. The source is a female donor with early-stage non-small cell lung cancer. CDR3s leave out the opening cysteine and the closing phenylalanine or tryptophan. Fields, in order: V gene, J gene, CDR3 protein.

TRBV5-1,TRBJ2-5,ASSYTGGWETQY
TRBV11-2,TRBJ2-7,ASSLTRDSYEQY
TRBV7-2,TRBJ2-1,ASTIDSASYNEQF
TRBV7-8,TRBJ2-3,ASSSSGGPDTQY
TRBV11-2,TRBJ2-7,ASSPGTRYEQY
TRBV3-1,TRBJ1-2,ASSQRQGANGYT
TRBV5-6,TRBJ1-5,ASSYRRSGVQDQPQH
TRBV6-6,TRBJ2-7,ASIGGTARGEQY
TRBV27,TRBJ2-2,ASSLLVGARTGELF
TRBV5-1,TRBJ1-6,ASSLGNSPLH
TRBV4-3,TRBJ2-5,ASSQELRGTETQY
TRBV20-1,TRBJ2-7,SARDGTVKVYEQY
TRBV2,TRBJ2-1,ASSPDNYNEQF
TRBV4-1,TRBJ2-2,ASSPRTGNTGELF
TRBV19,TRBJ1-5,ATLLASTGGSNQPQH
TRBV7-2,TRBJ2-7,ASSLALGQGAYEQY
TRBV18,TRBJ2-3,ASSPSGTSGTDTQY
TRBV6-6,TRBJ1-1,ASSYGGRDTEAF
TRBV6-2/TRBV6-3,TRBJ1-2,ASRQGPGELSSDYGYT
TRBV6-5,TRBJ1-1,ASSPGTDGNTEAF
TRBV5-1,TRBJ2-2,ASSLATNTGELF
TRBV5-6,TRBJ2-1,ASSPTRQLSGEQF
TRBV12-5,TRBJ1-1,ASGLVADNTEAF
TRBV20-1,TRBJ2-2,SAPGQGSTGELF
TRBV5-5,TRBJ2-5,ASSLSLETQY
TRBV11-3,TRBJ2-7,ASSYKDYEQY
TRBV20-1,TRBJ1-6,SARLLQGYSPLH
TRBV5-5,TRBJ2-4,ASSQTVAKNIQY
TRBV12-3/TRBV12-4,TRBJ1-1,ASSSPVGIYTEAF
TRBV12-3/TRBV12-4,TRBJ1-4,ASSLASGNEKLF
TRBV20-1,TRBJ2-5,SARDSAGGTILETQY
TRBV5-1,TRBJ2-2,ASTGYDGAGELF
TRBV18,TRBJ2-5,ASSPLREETQY
TRBV7-9,TRBJ2-7,ASSSMGYEQY
TRBV7-2,TRBJ1-3,ASSRVTGNTIY
TRBV5-1,TRBJ1-1,ASSQRTGFEAF
TRBV20-1,TRBJ2-3,SARGYGGRTDTQY
TRBV19,TRBJ1-1,ASSPGQTAAF
TRBV14,TRBJ2-3,ASSRGMRDTDTQY
TRBV6-5,TRBJ2-3,ASSYGGPADTQY
TRBV2,TRBJ2-7,ASSRETYEQY
TRBV6-1,TRBJ1-1,ASSEARGGMNTEAF
TRBV14,TRBJ1-1,ASSQSVTGVEAF
TRBV11-3,TRBJ2-1,ASSPKTSGGLGDEQF
TRBV4-1,TRBJ2-5,ASSQGQGILLETQY
TRBV6-2/TRBV6-3,TRBJ2-2,ASSYAVTGELF
TRBV2,TRBJ2-3,ASGLAGETDTQY
TRBV2,TRBJ2-1,ASAGIGASSYNEQF
TRBV20-1,TRBJ2-3,SARRTGKSTDTQY
TRBV5-1,TRBJ2-3,ASSLDAGGTDTQY
TRBV2,TRBJ2-3,ASSEGTGGPDTQY
TRBV7-2,TRBJ2-4,ASSLGGVAPKNIQY
TRBV19,TRBJ1-2,ASSITVGSGYT
TRBV9,TRBJ2-1,ASSPASGGFIGEQF
TRBV5-6,TRBJ2-1,ASSLAVGTAHYNEQF